Below, one T cell receptor beta chain is given with its context. Its matching antigen is unknown. The data were taken from a study of a mutant IDH1 vaccine in newly diagnosed glioma. Notes on the study in general: Vaccination induced immune responses in roughly 93% of patients.

V lost 5 bases, J lost 5 bases, and 7 bases stayed unmatched. Germline V CDR1 and CDR2: SGHRS, YFSETQ. The CDR3 length is 13 residues. The method was immunoSEQ multiplex PCR; TCRdb's version includes in-frame clones alone and lacks a portion of them. The table lists roughly 51,000 clones, about nine tenths of them singletons. Time point in this sample: baseline, week 1 (first vaccination visit). Noted treatment: pre-vaccination baseline after standard-of-care therapy. The clonotype originates from a man aged 40-55 years with glioma. This rearrangement joins TRBV5-1 to TRBJ2-7, with 7 bases matching TRBD1. Specimen: PBMCs, collected from a glioma patient treated with radiotherapy, temozolomide or both. For the CDR3, the DNA is TGCGCCAGCAGAAACACAGGGGCCCACGAGCAGTACTTC. Protein sequence: CASRNTGAHEQYF.